The 15 T cell receptor beta chains presented below share a single source sample, sequenced in a study of PD-1 blockade in classical Hodgkin lymphoma. The method was immunoSEQ multiplex PCR; TCRdb's version includes in-frame clones alone and lacks a portion of them. The sample records tens of thousands of clones, about 84% being singletons. Following autologous stem cell transplantation, relapse occurred in every patient, and exposure to brentuximab vedotin varied. The source material was peripheral blood mononuclear cells (PBMCs), sampled at baseline. These receptors were taken from a human donor with classical Hodgkin lymphoma.

V usage is TRBV4-2 and J usage is TRBJ2-1; 14 nucleotides match TRBD2. The CDR3 length is 17 residues. After removal of 0 bases from V and 11 bases from J, the junction contained 9 bases not matched to a gene. CDR1 and CDR2 (germline): LGHNA, YNFKEQ. DNA for the CDR3: TGTGCCAGCAGCCAAGATCGGCCGACTAGCGGGAGGGCGAAGCAGTTCTTC. This encodes CASSQDRPTSGRAKQFF.

CDR3 nucleotide sequence: TGTGCCAGCAGCCAAGATGGGACAGGGGGCTCAGATACGCAGTATTTT. This encodes CASSQDGTGGSDTQYF. The chain combines TRBV4-2 with TRBJ2-3, with 12 bases identical to TRBD1. CDR3 length: 16 residues. CDR1 is LGHNA and CDR2 is YNFKEQ in the germline V gene. V lost 0 bases to trimming and J lost 4 bases; unmatched junction nucleotides: 2.

This clone came up a few times. The chain links TRBV29-1 to TRBJ1-5; TRBD1 might be the D (5 bases). The CDR3 length is 14 residues. CDR1 and CDR2 (germline): SQVTM, ANQGSEA. V lost 4 bases, J lost 2 bases, and 12 bases lay in between. Written as DNA, the CDR3 is TGCAGCGTTGCAGGGTCCACTCGCAATCAGCCCCAGCATTTT. This encodes CSVAGSTRNQPQHF. Full variable domain (missing parts from reference TRBV29-1 and TRBJ1-5): SAVISQKPSRDICQRGTSLTIQCQVDSQVTMMFWYRQQPGQSLTLIATANQGSEATYESGFVIDKFPISRPNLTFSTLTVSNMSPEDSSIYLCSVAGSTRNQPQHFGDGTRLSIL.

In this sample, this clone turned up a few times. V and J are TRBV13 and TRBJ2-7; 10 bases align to TRBD1. Looked up from germline, CDR1 is PRHDT and CDR2 is FYEKMQ (reference sequence). The CDR3 extends over 17 amino acids. V was clipped by 3 bases and J by 1 base; unmatched bases: 9. This CDR3 is CASSLLTGQGTSYEQYV. In DNA form, the CDR3 reads TGTGCCAGCAGCTTGCTGACGGGACAGGGGACTTCCTACGAGCAGTACGTC.

The chain recombines TRBV11-1 with TRBJ1-5; D unclear. Trimming took off 0 bases at V and 4 bases at J, with 7 bases between the two ends. The CDR3 covers 14 residues. The germline gives CDR1 SGHAT, CDR2 FQDESV (reference sequence). CDR3 nucleotide sequence: TGTGCCAGCAGCTTAGCGGGGTTGAATCAGCCCCAGCATTTT. The encoded protein is CASSLAGLNQPQHF.

This clone rates as medium-sized. This CDR3 is also generated by other DNA sequences in the sample. This sequence joins TRBV27 and TRBJ1-2; TRBD1 is a possible D gene (5 bases). CDR3 length equals 15 residues. The V gene's germline CDR1 is MNHEY and CDR2 SMNVEV (reference sequence). V gave up 0 bases and J gave up 5 bases, with 13 bases separating them. CDR3 nucleotide sequence: TGTGCCAGCAGTTTATCTCCGGGACTGGATTATGGCTACACCTTC. Residues: CASSLSPGLDYGYTF.

The chain joins TRBV5-8 to TRBJ1-5; unclear D gene. Germline-derived CDR1 and CDR2 are SGHTS and YDEGEE. The CDR3 covers 13 residues. V gave up 1 base and J gave up 5 bases, with 7 bases separating them. Here the CDR3 reads CASSLSRYQPQHF. CDR3 nucleotide sequence: TGTGCCAGCAGCTTGTCCAGATATCAGCCCCAGCATTTT.

This clone was counted only a few times. J is TRBJ1-5 and V is TRBV6-5, with a possible D match to TRBD1 (5 bases). The V end lost 6 bases, the J end lost 5 bases, and 14 bases lay between the germline ends. CDR1 and CDR2 from the germline V gene are MNHEY and SVGAGI. The CDR3 is 14 residues long. In nucleotides, the CDR3 is TGTGCCAGCAGCCGACAACTAGGGGATCAGCCCCAGCATTTT. Its protein is CASSRQLGDQPQHF.

V is TRBV10-1 and J is TRBJ2-3; possibly TRBD2 for D (6 bases). V was cut by 2 bases and J by 2 bases, with 23 bases left in between. CDR3 length: 19 amino acids. Germline loops: CDR1 WNHNN, CDR2 SYGVQD (reference sequence). The CDR3 bases are TGCGCCAGCAGTGAGGGGACTGGGGAGCGGTCCCCTGTCACAGATACGCAGTATTTT. Its protein is CASSEGTGERSPVTDTQYF.

The rearrangement joins TRBV19 to TRBJ2-2; maybe TRBD2 (6 bases). The germline V gene has CDR1 LNHDA and CDR2 SQIVND (reference sequence). Trimming pared 1 base from V and 6 bases from J, leaving 9 bases between. The CDR3 is 14 amino acids. The CDR3 DNA sequence: TGTGCCAGTAGTATAGTGGGAGGAGCCGGGGAGCTGTTTTTT. Its translation is CASSIVGGAGELFF.

This clone was seen only once. The rearrangement joins TRBV5-6 to TRBJ1-5; D perhaps matches TRBD1 (6 bases). Germline V gene data show CDR1 as SGHDT and CDR2 as YYEEEE. The CDR3 loop spans 16 amino acids. The V end lost 7 bases, the J end lost 3 bases, and 20 bases lay between the germline ends. CDR3 amino acids: CASLGHLGVNNQPQHF. The CDR3 DNA is TGTGCCAGCTTGGGACACCTTGGAGTCAACAATCAGCCCCAGCATTTT.

CDR3 amino acids: CASSPGQGTDTQYF. The CDR3 DNA reads TGTGCCAGCAGTCCAGGACAGGGCACAGATACGCAGTATTTT. This chain connects TRBV5-4 to TRBJ2-3, with TRBD1 matching 7 bases. After removal of 5 bases from V and 1 base from J, the junction contained 4 bases not matched to a gene. CDR1 and CDR2 (germline): SGHNT, YYREEE (reference sequence). This CDR3 is built from 14 residues.

The sample holds a few counts of this clone. The chain recombines TRBV27 with TRBJ2-1; possibly TRBD2 for D (7 bases). Trimming shortened V by 1 base and J by 10 bases, and 8 bases separated the two germline ends. This CDR3 has 12 amino acids. From germline, CDR1 is MNHEY and CDR2 SMNVEV (reference sequence). The CDR3 sequence: CASSLWGGEQFF. CDR3 coding DNA: TGTGCCAGCAGTTTATGGGGGGGCGAGCAGTTCTTC.

The sample holds many counts of this clone. This chain joins TRBV15 and TRBJ2-5; D gene unclear. Germline V gene sequence: CDR1 LNHNV, CDR2 YYDKDF (reference sequence). The V gene lost 1 base and the J gene lost 1 base, with 7 bases spanning the gap. The CDR3 covers 14 residues. Here the CDR3 DNA reads TGTGCCACCAGCAGAGCGGCTATCCAAGAGACCCAGTACTTC. Protein sequence: CATSRAAIQETQYF.

The sample holds one count of this clone. CDR3 sequence: CASSLARYGRATSYNEQFF. The CDR3 DNA reads TGTGCCAGCAGCTTAGCGCGGTACGGGAGGGCCACTTCCTACAATGAGCAGTTCTTC. The chain links TRBV7-2 to TRBJ2-1; 8 positions match TRBD2. The length of the CDR3 is 19 residues. CDR1 and CDR2 from the germline V gene are SGHTA and FQGNSA. After removal of 0 bases from V and 1 base from J, the junction contained 11 bases not matched to a gene.